This TCR beta chain was identified in a study of molecular identifiers for immune sequencing clone quantification. Germline CDR1 SGHVS, CDR2 FQNEAQ. The junction had 6 bases not matched to a gene; V was cut back by 5 bases and J by 1 base. This CDR3 has 16 amino acids. Concerning this clonotype: This may stem from a read error, because a much larger clone lies one nucleotide away.

MiXCR was run by TCRdb on the PCR reads, yielding one entry per CDR3 protein. The table shows around 54,000 distinct CDR3 sequences, with under 30% occurring only once. J is TRBJ1-5 and V is TRBV7-8, with 9 bases that match TRBD1. This clonotype originated in a human donor in good health. Some libraries in this study had Jurkat cell RNA spiked in. Sequenced: naive CD8+ T cells from blood, with Jurkat cell RNA spiked in. Subset of the sample: FACS-sorted CD8+CD4-CCR7+CD45RA+ naive T cells. The CDR3 DNA follows: TGTGCCAGCAGCCTAACAGGGACAGGGAGCAATCAGCCCCAGCATTTT. Amino acids: CASSLTGTGSNQPQHF.